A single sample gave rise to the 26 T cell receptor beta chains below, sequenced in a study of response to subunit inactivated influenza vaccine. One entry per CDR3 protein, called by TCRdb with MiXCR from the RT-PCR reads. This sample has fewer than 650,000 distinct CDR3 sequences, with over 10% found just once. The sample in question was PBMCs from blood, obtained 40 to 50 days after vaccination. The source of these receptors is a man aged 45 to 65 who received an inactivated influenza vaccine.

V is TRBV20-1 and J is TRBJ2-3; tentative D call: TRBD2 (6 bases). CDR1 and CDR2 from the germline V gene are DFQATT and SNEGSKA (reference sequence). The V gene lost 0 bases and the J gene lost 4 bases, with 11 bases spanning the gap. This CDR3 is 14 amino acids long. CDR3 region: CSARDWGVPDTQYF. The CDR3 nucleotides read TGCAGTGCTAGAGATTGGGGGGTACCAGATACGCAGTATTTT.

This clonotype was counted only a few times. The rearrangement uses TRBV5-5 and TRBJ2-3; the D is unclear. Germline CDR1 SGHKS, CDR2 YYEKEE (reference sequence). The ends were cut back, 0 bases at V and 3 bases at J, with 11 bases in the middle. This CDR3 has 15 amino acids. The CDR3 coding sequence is TGTGCCAGCAGCTTGGTGGTCACCCCAACAGATACGCAGTATTTT. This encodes CASSLVVTPTDTQYF.

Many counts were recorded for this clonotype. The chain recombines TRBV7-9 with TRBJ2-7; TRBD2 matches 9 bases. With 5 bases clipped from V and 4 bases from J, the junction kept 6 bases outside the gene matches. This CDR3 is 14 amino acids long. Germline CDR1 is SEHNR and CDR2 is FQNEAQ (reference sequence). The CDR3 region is CASSPIAGVYEQYF. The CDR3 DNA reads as TGTGCCAGCAGCCCAATAGCGGGAGTTTACGAGCAGTACTTC.

The CDR3 region has the DNA TGTGCCAGCAGTTACTCCGGGGCCGACAATGAGCAGTTCTTC. The encoded protein is CASSYSGADNEQFF. V and J are TRBV6-5 and TRBJ2-1; TRBD1 or TRBD2 may be the D gene (5 bases each). The CDR3 is 14 amino acids. Germline CDR1 is MNHEY and CDR2 is SVGAGI. V was cut by 0 bases and J by 5 bases, with 8 bases left in between.

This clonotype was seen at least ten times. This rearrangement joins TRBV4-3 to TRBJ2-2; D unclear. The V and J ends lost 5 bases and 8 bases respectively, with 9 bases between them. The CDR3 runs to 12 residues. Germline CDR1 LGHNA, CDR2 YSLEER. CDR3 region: CASSSRAGELFF. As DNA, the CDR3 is TGCGCCAGCAGCAGCCGGGCGGGGGAGCTGTTTTTT.

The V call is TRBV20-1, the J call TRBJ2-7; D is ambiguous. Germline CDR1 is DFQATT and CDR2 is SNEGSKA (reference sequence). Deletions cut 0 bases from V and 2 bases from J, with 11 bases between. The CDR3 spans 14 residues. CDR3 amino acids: CSARDLGRTYEQYF. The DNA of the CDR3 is TGCAGTGCTAGAGACCTAGGTAGAACCTACGAGCAGTACTTC.

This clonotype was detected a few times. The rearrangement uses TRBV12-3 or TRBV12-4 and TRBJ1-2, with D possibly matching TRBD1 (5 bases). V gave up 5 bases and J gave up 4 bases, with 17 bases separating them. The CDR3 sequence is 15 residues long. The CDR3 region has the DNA TGTGCCAGCAGTCCGGGGGGGGGTCGGTCCTATGGCTACACCTTC. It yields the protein CASSPGGGRSYGYTF.

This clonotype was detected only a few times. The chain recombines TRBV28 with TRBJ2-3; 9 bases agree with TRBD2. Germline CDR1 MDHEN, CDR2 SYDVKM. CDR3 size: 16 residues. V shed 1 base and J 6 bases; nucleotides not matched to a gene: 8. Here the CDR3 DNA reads TGTGCCAGCAGTTTATCCATTAGCGGGAGTGGTGATACGCAGTATTTT. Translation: CASSLSISGSGDTQYF.

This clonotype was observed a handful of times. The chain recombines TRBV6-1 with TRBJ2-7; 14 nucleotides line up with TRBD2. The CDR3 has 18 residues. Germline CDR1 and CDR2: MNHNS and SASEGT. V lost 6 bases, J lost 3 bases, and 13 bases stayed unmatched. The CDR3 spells CASRTTSGGDLVGYEQYF. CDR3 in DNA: TGTGCCAGCAGAACGACTAGCGGGGGGGATTTAGTAGGCTACGAGCAGTACTTC.

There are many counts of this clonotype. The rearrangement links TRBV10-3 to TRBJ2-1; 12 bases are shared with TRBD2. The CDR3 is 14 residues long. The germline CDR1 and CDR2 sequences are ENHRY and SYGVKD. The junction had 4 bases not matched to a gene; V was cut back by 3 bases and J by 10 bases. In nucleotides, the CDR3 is TGTGCCATCAGTGACAGACTAGCGGGGGCGGAGCAGTTCTTC. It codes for CAISDRLAGAEQFF.

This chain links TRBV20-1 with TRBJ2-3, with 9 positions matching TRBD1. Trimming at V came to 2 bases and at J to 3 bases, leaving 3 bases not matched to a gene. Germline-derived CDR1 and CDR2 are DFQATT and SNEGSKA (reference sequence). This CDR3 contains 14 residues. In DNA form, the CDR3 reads TGCAGTGCTAGATTACAGGGGGCTACAGATACGCAGTATTTT. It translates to CSARLQGATDTQYF.

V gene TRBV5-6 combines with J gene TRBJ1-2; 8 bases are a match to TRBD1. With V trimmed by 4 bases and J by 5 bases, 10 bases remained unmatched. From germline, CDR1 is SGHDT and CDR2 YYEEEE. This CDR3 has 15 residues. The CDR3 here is CASSGRDRSTYGYTF. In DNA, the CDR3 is TGTGCCAGCAGCGGTCGGGACAGGTCGACGTATGGCTACACCTTC.

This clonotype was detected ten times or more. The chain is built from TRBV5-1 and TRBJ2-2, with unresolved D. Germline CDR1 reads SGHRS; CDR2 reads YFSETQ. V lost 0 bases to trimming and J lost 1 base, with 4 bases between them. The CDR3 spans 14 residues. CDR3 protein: CASSLDGNTGELFF. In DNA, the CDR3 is TGCGCCAGCAGCTTGGACGGGAACACCGGGGAGCTGTTTTTT.

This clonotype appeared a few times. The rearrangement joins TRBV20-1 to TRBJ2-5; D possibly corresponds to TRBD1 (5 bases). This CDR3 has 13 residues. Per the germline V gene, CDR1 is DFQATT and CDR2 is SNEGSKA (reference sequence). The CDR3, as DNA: TGCAGCGGCCACGCGAGTGGGGCGGAGACCCAGTACTTC. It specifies CSGHASGAETQYF.

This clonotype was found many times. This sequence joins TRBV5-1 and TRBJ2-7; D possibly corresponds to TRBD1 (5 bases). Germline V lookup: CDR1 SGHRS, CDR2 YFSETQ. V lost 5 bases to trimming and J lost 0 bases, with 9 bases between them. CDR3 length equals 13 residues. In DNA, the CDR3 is TGCGCCAGCAGGGACATGAGCTCCTACGAGCAGTACTTC. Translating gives CASRDMSSYEQYF.

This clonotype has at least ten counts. This CDR3 reads CASSQAVAGSSYEQYF. As DNA, the CDR3 is TGCGCCAGCAGCCAAGCAGTAGCGGGGAGCTCCTACGAGCAGTACTTC. J is TRBJ2-7 and V is TRBV4-3; 8 bases line up with TRBD2. This CDR3 has 16 amino acids. The V gene's germline CDR1 is LGHNA and CDR2 YSLEER. The junction had 5 bases not matched to a gene; V was cut back by 1 base and J by 0 bases.

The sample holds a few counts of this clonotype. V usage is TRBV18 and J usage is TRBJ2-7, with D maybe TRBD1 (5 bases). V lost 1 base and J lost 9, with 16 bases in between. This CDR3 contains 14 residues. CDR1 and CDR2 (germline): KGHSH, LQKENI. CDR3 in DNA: TGTGCCAGCTCACCACGGTGGGCCGACAGCCGGCAGTACTTC. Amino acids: CASSPRWADSRQYF.

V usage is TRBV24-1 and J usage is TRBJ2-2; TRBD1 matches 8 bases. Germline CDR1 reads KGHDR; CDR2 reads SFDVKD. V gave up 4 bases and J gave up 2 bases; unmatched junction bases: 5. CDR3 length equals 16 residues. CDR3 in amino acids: CATSEGTGGNTGELFF. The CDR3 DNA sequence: TGTGCCACCAGTGAGGGGACAGGAGGAAACACCGGGGAGCTGTTTTTT.

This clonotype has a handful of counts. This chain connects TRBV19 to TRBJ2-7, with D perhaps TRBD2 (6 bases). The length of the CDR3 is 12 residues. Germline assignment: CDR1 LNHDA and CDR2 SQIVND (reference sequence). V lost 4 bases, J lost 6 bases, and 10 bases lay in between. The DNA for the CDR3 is TGTGCCAGTAGTAAGCGGGCGGCCGAGCAGTACTTC. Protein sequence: CASSKRAAEQYF.

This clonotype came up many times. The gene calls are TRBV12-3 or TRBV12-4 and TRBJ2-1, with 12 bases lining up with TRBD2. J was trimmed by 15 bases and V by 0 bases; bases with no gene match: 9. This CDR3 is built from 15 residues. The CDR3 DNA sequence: TGTGCCAGCAGTTTAGCTTCTAGCGGGAGGGCCTGGCCGTTCTTC. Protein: CASSLASSGRAWPFF.

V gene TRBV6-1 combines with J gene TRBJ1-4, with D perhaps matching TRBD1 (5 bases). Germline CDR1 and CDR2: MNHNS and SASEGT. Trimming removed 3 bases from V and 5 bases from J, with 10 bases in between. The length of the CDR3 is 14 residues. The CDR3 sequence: CASSDPGRNEKLFF. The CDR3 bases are TGTGCCAGCAGTGATCCGGGACGGAATGAAAAACTGTTTTTT.

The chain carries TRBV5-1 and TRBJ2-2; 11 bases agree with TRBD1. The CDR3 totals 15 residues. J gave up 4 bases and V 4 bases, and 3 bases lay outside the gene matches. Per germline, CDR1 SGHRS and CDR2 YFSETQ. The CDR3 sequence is CASSGGTGGTGELFF. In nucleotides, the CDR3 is TGCGCCAGCAGCGGCGGGACAGGGGGCACCGGGGAGCTGTTTTTT.

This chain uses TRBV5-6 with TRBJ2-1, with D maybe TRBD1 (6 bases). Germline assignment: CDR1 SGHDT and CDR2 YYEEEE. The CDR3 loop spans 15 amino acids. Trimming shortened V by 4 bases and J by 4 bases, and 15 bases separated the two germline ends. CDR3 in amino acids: CASSQGTVIYNEQFF. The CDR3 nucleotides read TGTGCCAGCAGCCAGGGGACGGTTATTTACAATGAGCAGTTCTTC.

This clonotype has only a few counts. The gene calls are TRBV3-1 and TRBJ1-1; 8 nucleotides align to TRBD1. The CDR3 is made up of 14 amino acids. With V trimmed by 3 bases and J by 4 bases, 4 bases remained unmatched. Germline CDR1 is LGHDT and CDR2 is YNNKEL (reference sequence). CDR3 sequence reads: CASSQRDRGTEAFF. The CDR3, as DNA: TGTGCCAGCAGCCAGCGAGACAGGGGCACTGAAGCTTTCTTT. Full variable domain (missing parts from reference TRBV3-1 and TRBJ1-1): DTAVSQTPKYLVTQMGNDKSIKCEQNLGHDTMYWYKQDSKKFLKIMFSYNNKELIINETVPNRFSPKSPDKAHLNLHINSLELGDSAVYFCASSQRDRGTEAFFGQGTRLTVV.

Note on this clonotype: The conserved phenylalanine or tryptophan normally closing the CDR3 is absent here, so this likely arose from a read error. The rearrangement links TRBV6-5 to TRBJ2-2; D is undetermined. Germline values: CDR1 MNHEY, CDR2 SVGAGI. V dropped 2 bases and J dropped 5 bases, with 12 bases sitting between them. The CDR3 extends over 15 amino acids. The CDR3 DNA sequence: TGTGCCAGCAGTTACATGGGTGCCGGGACCGGGGAGCTGTTTCTT. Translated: CASSYMGAGTGELFL.

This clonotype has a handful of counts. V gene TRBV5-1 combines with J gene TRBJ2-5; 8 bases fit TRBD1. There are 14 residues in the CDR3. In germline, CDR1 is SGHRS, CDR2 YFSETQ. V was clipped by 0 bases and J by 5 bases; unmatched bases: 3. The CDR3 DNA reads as TGCGCCAGCAGCTTGGACAGGGGGGATGAGACCCAGTACTTC. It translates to CASSLDRGDETQYF.